The 23 T cell receptor beta chains presented below share a single source sample, sequenced in a study of shared clonotypes between healthy human individuals. The assay was immunoSEQ multiplex PCR, and TCRdb's table has in-frame clones only and misses some. The data show 1.6 million or so clones, around 98.5% seen once. Sample: naive CD4+ T cells sorted from blood. Indicated subset: CD45RA+ positively selected. These receptors were collected from a man aged 30-40 years in good health.

This rearrangement joins TRBV7-9 to TRBJ1-1; D not resolved. Germline V lookup: CDR1 SEHNR, CDR2 FQNEAQ (reference sequence). The CDR3 has 12 residues. Trimming removed 6 bases from V and 1 base from J, with 6 bases in between. CDR3 nucleotide sequence: TGTGCCAGCAGGGGTGGGAACACTGAAGCTTTCTTT. It yields the protein CASRGGNTEAFF.

The chain recombines TRBV18 with TRBJ1-3; D gene uncertain. Looked up from germline, CDR1 is KGHSH and CDR2 is LQKENI. The V gene lost 3 bases and the J gene lost 0 bases, with 12 bases spanning the gap. The CDR3 contains 16 residues. The CDR3 sequence: CASSPNSGSSGNTIYF. The CDR3 nucleotides are TGTGCCAGCTCACCTAACTCTGGTTCCTCTGGAAACACCATATATTTT.

This clone was counted between two and nine times. The chain has TRBV5-1 and TRBJ2-5, with no clear D. The germline gives CDR1 SGHRS, CDR2 YFSETQ. V was trimmed by 1 base and J by 0 bases, leaving 7 bases between them. CDR3 length: 14 residues. The CDR3 sequence is CASSLTSDQETQYF. CDR3 DNA sequence: TGCGCCAGCAGCTTGACCTCAGACCAAGAGACCCAGTACTTC.

The rearrangement joins TRBV27 to TRBJ2-7; D is ambiguous. V was clipped by 9 bases and J by 3 bases, with 9 bases between them. The CDR3 contains 11 residues. The germline gives CDR1 MNHEY, CDR2 SMNVEV (reference sequence). The CDR3 region is CASNPVYEQYF. DNA of the CDR3: TGTGCCAGTAACCCCGTCTACGAGCAGTACTTC.

This chain joins TRBV5-6 and TRBJ2-1, with 12 bases lining up with TRBD2. The CDR3 covers 15 residues. CDR1 and CDR2 from the germline V gene are SGHDT and YYEEEE. V was pared by 0 bases and J by 7 bases, with 2 bases of the junction left unmatched. CDR3 in DNA: TGTGCCAGCAGCTTGGGACTAGCGGGAGAGAATGAGCAGTTCTTC. Translation: CASSLGLAGENEQFF.

The rearrangement uses TRBV5-1 and TRBJ2-3; D possibly corresponds to TRBD1 (5 bases). V gave up 7 bases and J gave up 0 bases, with 9 bases separating them. In germline, CDR1 is SGHRS, CDR2 YFSETQ. The CDR3 spans 13 residues. CDR3 sequence reads: CASSDRSTDTQYF. CDR3 nucleotide sequence: TGCGCCAGCTCTGACAGAAGCACAGATACGCAGTATTTT.

Details on this clone: The identical CDR3 is also encoded by other nucleotide sequences in the sample. The rearrangement links TRBV5-1 to TRBJ2-5, with TRBD1 as a possible D gene (5 bases). Germline values: CDR1 SGHRS, CDR2 YFSETQ. CDR3 size: 12 residues. The V gene lost 1 base and the J gene lost 4 bases, with 5 bases spanning the gap. The CDR3 here is CASSLQGETQYF. Here the CDR3 DNA reads TGCGCCAGCAGCTTGCAGGGAGAGACCCAGTACTTC.

The chain recombines TRBV5-5 with TRBJ2-7; TRBD1 agrees at 7 bases. CDR1 and CDR2 from the germline V gene are SGHKS and YYEKEE (reference sequence). After removal of 0 bases from V and 5 bases from J, the junction contained 8 bases not matched to a gene. The CDR3 consists of 15 residues. The CDR3 region has the DNA TGTGCCAGCAGCTTGGCGTCAGGGGGTAGGCACGAGCAGTACTTC. Protein product: CASSLASGGRHEQYF.

The chain carries TRBV11-2 and TRBJ2-7; maybe TRBD2 (5 bases). This CDR3 has 14 residues. The V end was cut by 7 bases, the J end by 2 bases, with 15 bases between. Germline V gene data show CDR1 as SGHAT and CDR2 as FQNNGV. The CDR3 spells CASNTLRRPYEQYF. The CDR3 coding sequence is TGTGCCAGCAACACCCTCCGGAGGCCCTACGAGCAGTACTTC. The complete variable domain, with remaining parts taken from reference TRBV11-2 and TRBJ2-7, reads EAGVAQSPRYKIIEKRQSVAFWCNPISGHATLYWYQQILGQGPKLLIQFQNNGVVDDSQLPKDRFSAERLKGVDSTLKIQPAKLEDSAVYLCASNTLRRPYEQYFGPGTRLTVT.

The chain carries TRBV10-3 and TRBJ2-1; the D gene is possibly TRBD2 (5 bases). Germline CDR1 reads ENHRY; CDR2 reads SYGVKD. CDR3 size: 15 residues. Trimming stripped 8 bases from V and 5 bases from J, with 19 bases between. The chain's CDR3 is CAISAGTSLHNEQFF. The DNA of the CDR3 is TGTGCCATCTCCGCTGGAACTAGTTTGCACAATGAGCAGTTCTTC.

The chain is built from TRBV16 and TRBJ2-7; 7 bases align to TRBD1. The CDR3 totals 13 residues. From germline, CDR1 is KGHSY and CDR2 FQNENV. V was clipped by 2 bases and J by 3 bases; unmatched bases: 1. CDR3 residues: CASSQNRGYEQYF. The CDR3 DNA is TGTGCCAGCAGCCAAAACAGGGGCTACGAGCAGTACTTC.

This clone appeared once. The chain combines TRBV18 with TRBJ2-2, with D possibly being TRBD1 or TRBD2 (5 bases each). Germline V gives CDR1 KGHSH, CDR2 LQKENI. The CDR3 totals 16 residues. V was cut by 5 bases and J by 3 bases, with 16 bases left in between. The CDR3 here is CASSTRLGTDTGELFF. The CDR3 region has the DNA TGTGCCAGCTCAACCCGCTTAGGGACGGACACCGGGGAGCTGTTTTTT.

The chain employs TRBV18 and TRBJ2-7, with TRBD2 as a possible D gene (5 bases). Trimming shortened V by 5 bases and J by 0 bases, and 17 bases separated the two germline ends. The V gene's germline CDR1 is KGHSH and CDR2 LQKENI. There are 16 residues in the CDR3. The CDR3 sequence: CASSTERLRSSYEQYF. CDR3 DNA sequence: TGTGCCAGCTCAACCGAGCGGTTACGGAGCTCCTACGAGCAGTACTTC.

The genes are TRBV11-1 and TRBJ2-7, with D perhaps matching TRBD2 (7 bases). The V gene's germline CDR1 is SGHAT and CDR2 FQDESV (reference sequence). The CDR3 is 16 amino acids. Trimming stripped 5 bases from V and 1 base from J, with 18 bases between. The CDR3: CASSPPRGRGSYEQYF. DNA for the CDR3: TGTGCCAGCAGCCCTCCTAGGGGGAGGGGATCCTACGAGCAGTACTTC.

Regarding this clone: The same CDR3 can be traced to other DNA sequences in this sample. The gene calls are TRBV20-1 and TRBJ2-7; 7 positions match TRBD1. This CDR3 contains 11 residues. Germline-derived CDR1 and CDR2 are DFQATT and SNEGSKA (reference sequence). Trimming at V came to 5 bases and at J to 4 bases, leaving 2 bases not matched to a gene. Here the CDR3 DNA reads TGCAGTGCTTTACAGGGGTACGAGCAGTACTTC. Translation gives CSALQGYEQYF.

With respect to this clone: Additional DNA sequences in this sample encode the identical CDR3. This chain connects TRBV6-4 to TRBJ1-2, with D unresolved. Germline values: CDR1 MRHNA, CDR2 SNTAGT. CDR3 length equals 11 residues. Trimming left V 2 bases short and J 8 bases short, with 6 bases between. The CDR3 region has the DNA TGTGCCAGCAGTGACGGTGGGGGCTACACCTTC. Protein product: CASSDGGGYTF.

The V call is TRBV2, the J call TRBJ2-1; D is possibly TRBD2 (6 bases). V was clipped by 4 bases and J by 8 bases, with 21 bases between them. The length of the CDR3 is 16 residues. In germline, CDR1 is SNHLY, CDR2 FYNNEI. As DNA, the CDR3 is TGTGCCAGCAGTGTAGAGGCGGAGCCTGGAGGGGATGAGCAGTTCTTC. This encodes CASSVEAEPGGDEQFF.

The V and J genes are TRBV15 and TRBJ1-4, with D unresolved. The CDR3 contains 15 residues. The germline V gene has CDR1 LNHNV and CDR2 YYDKDF (reference sequence). Trimming took off 0 bases at V and 4 bases at J, with 9 bases between the two ends. The CDR3 DNA reads as TGTGCCACCAGCAGAGATGATCGGATTAATGAAAAACTGTTTTTT. This sequence encodes CATSRDDRINEKLFF.

The CDR3 sequence is CASSPPGQGFDEQFF. The CDR3 DNA is TGTGCCAGCTCACCACCGGGACAGGGGTTCGATGAGCAGTTCTTC. This chain links TRBV18 with TRBJ2-1, with 10 positions matching TRBD1. The CDR3 is made up of 15 amino acids. The V gene's germline CDR1 is KGHSH and CDR2 LQKENI. V trimming: 0 bases; J trimming: 8 bases; junction bases outside the gene matches: 4.

The chain uses TRBV6-1 and TRBJ2-7; 11 bases align to TRBD1. This CDR3 has 13 amino acids. The V gene's germline CDR1 is MNHNS and CDR2 SASEGT. Trimming cost V 6 bases and J 2 bases; bases outside gene matches: 0. The CDR3 nucleotides read TGTGCCAGCAGGGGACAGGGGGCCTACGAGCAGTACTTC. Amino acid sequence: CASRGQGAYEQYF.

The gene calls are TRBV18 and TRBJ1-1; 7 bases map to TRBD1. Germline CDR1 and CDR2: KGHSH and LQKENI. The CDR3 has 13 residues. The J segment lost 8 bases and the V segment lost 6 bases, leaving 9 bases of the junction unmatched. The CDR3 sequence is CASSKRQGEEAFF. CDR3 bases: TGTGCCAGCTCCAAACGACAGGGTGAGGAAGCTTTCTTT.

This clone came up once. This sequence joins TRBV18 and TRBJ1-1; tentatively, D is TRBD1 (6 bases). The CDR3 has 13 residues. Germline V gene lookup returns CDR1 KGHSH and CDR2 LQKENI. The V and J ends lost 6 bases and 6 bases respectively, with 14 bases between them. The CDR3 DNA reads TGTGCCAGCTCCCCGAGGGGGGCGCCTGAAGCTTTCTTT. Translating gives CASSPRGAPEAFF.

The chain recombines TRBV6-6 with TRBJ2-7; D unresolved. Germline V gene lookup returns CDR1 MNHNY and CDR2 SVGAGI (reference sequence). CDR3 length: 11 residues. V lost 10 bases and J 2 bases, leaving 9 bases between the germline ends. CDR3 DNA sequence: TGTGCCACCTGTTGGACCTACGAGCAGTACTTC. Amino acids: CATCWTYEQYF.